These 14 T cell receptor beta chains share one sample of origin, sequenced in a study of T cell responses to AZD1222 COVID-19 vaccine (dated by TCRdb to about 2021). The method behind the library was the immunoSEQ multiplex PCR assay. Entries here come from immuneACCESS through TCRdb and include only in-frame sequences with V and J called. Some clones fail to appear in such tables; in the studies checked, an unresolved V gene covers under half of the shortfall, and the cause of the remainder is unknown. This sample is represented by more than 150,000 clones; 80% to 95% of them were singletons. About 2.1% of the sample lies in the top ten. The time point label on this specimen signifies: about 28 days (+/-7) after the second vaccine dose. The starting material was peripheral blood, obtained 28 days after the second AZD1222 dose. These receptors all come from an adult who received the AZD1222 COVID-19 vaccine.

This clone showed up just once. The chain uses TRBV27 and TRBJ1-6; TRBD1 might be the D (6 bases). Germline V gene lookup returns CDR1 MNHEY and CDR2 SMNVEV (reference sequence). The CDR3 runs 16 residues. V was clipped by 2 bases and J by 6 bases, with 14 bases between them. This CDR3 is CASSLGTGRFNSPLHF. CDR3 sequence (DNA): TGTGCCAGCAGTTTAGGCACAGGGCGGTTTAATTCACCCCTCCACTTT.

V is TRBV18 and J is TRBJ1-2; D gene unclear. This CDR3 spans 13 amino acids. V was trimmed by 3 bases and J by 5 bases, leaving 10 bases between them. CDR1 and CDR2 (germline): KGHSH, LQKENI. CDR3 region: CASSPNAFYGYTF. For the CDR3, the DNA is TGTGCCAGCTCACCCAACGCTTTTTATGGCTACACCTTC.

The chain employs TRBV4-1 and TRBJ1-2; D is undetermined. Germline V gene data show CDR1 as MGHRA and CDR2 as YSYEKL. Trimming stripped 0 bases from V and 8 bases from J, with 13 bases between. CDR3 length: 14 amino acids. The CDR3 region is CASSQDRRVEGYTF. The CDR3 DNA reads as TGCGCCAGCAGCCAAGATAGGCGGGTGGAAGGCTACACCTTC.

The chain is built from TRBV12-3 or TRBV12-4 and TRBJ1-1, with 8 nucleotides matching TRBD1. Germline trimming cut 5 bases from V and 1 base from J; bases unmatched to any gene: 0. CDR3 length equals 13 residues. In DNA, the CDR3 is TGTGCCAGCAGTACAGGGGGGAACACTGAAGCTTTCTTT. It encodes CASSTGGNTEAFF.

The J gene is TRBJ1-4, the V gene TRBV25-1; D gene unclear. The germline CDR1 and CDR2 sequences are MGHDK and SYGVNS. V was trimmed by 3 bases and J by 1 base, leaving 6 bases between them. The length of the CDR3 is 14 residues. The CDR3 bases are TGTGCCAGCAGTGATCCTCAAACTAATGAAAAACTGTTTTTT. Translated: CASSDPQTNEKLFF.

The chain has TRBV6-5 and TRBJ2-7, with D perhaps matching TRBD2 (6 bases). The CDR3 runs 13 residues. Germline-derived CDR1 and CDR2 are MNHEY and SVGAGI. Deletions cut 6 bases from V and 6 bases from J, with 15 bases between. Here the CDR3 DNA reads TGTGCCAGCAGCCCCCCGGGGGAGTCCGAGCAGTACTTC. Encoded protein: CASSPPGESEQYF.

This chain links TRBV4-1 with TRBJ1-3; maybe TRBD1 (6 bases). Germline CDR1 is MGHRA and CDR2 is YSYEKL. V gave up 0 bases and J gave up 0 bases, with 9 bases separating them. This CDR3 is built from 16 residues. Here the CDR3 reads CASSQEGAYSGNTIYF. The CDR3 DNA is TGCGCCAGCAGCCAAGAGGGGGCTTACTCTGGAAACACCATATATTTT.

The chain's CDR3 is CASSPSENTEAFF. The DNA of the CDR3 is TGTGCCAGCAGCCCCTCCGAAAACACTGAAGCTTTCTTT. The chain uses TRBV27 and TRBJ1-1, with D unclear. From germline, CDR1 is MNHEY and CDR2 SMNVEV (reference sequence). The CDR3 loop spans 13 amino acids. Trimming took off 6 bases at V and 2 bases at J, with 10 bases between the two ends.

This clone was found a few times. This chain's CDR3 is CASSPGGGGGVREQYF. Here the CDR3 DNA reads TGTGCCAGCAGCCCTGGCGGTGGCGGGGGGGTGAGGGAGCAGTACTTC. The V and J genes are TRBV5-4 and TRBJ2-7; 9 bases agree with TRBD2. The CDR3 is 16 amino acids. Trimming cost V 4 bases and J 7 bases; bases outside gene matches: 15. CDR1 SGHNT and CDR2 YYREEE come from the germline V gene (reference sequence).

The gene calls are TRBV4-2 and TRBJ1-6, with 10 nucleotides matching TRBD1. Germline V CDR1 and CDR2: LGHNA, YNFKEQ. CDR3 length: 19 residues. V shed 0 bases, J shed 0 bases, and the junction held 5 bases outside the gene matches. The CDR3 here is CASSQEATGGRSYNSPLHF. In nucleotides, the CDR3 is TGTGCCAGCAGCCAAGAAGCGACAGGGGGCCGCTCCTATAATTCACCCCTCCACTTT.

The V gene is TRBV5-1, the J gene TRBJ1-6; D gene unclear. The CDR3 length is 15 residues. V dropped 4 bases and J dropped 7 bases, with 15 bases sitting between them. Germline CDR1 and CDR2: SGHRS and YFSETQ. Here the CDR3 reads CASSPAAGKNSPLHF. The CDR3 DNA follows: TGCGCCAGCAGCCCGGCTGCGGGTAAAAATTCACCCCTCCACTTT. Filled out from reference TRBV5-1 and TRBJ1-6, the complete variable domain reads KAGVTQTPRYLIKTRGQQVTLSCSPISGHRSVSWYQQTPGQGLQFLFEYFSETQRNKGNFPGRFSGRQFSNSRSEMNVSTLELGDSALYLCASSPAAGKNSPLHFGNGTRLTVT.

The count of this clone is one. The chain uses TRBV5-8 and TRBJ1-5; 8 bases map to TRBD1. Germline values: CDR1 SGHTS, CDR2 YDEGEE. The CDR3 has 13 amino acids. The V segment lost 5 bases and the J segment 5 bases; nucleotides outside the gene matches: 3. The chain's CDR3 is CASSPGGHQPQHF. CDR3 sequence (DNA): TGTGCCAGCAGTCCAGGGGGCCATCAGCCCCAGCATTTT.

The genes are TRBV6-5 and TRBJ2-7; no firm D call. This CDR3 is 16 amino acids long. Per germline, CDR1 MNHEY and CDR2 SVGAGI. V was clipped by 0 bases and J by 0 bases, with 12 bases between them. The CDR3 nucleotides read TGTGCCAGCAGTTACTCTCGTTTGAGTATCTCCTACGAGCAGTACTTC. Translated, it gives CASSYSRLSISYEQYF.

This CDR3 is CASSPQGDLSGNTIYF. The CDR3 nucleotides are TGTGCCAGCAGTCCCCAAGGGGATCTCTCTGGAAACACCATATATTTT. V gene TRBV27 combines with J gene TRBJ1-3, with D tentatively TRBD1 (5 bases). In germline, CDR1 is MNHEY, CDR2 SMNVEV (reference sequence). V was shortened by 5 bases and J by 0 bases, with 14 bases between the two germline ends. The CDR3 contains 16 residues.